This entry is about one TCR beta chain. Its antigen is unknown. This specimen comes from a study of vaccination and CD4 T cells after COVID-19. The wider study: Participants were given two doses of BNT162b2 or mRNA-1273 vaccine.

Oncomine TCR Beta short-read sequencing was applied to DNA from cultured CD4+ T cells. TCRdb reprocessed the PCR reads with MiXCR, giving one entry per CDR3 protein. The repertoire holds 6,000 to 8,000 distinct CDR3 sequences, with around 36% as singletons. Germline CDR1 ENHRY, CDR2 SYGVKD. The CDR3 contains 13 residues. Trimming took off 4 bases at V and 1 base at J, with 7 bases between the two ends. As for treatment: roughly ten-day PBMC culture with coronavirus spike peptide pools or control peptides (ViraFEST assay). The unexposed donor's CD4+ T cells were collected before the COVID-19 pandemic (2011-2018).

This clonotype originated in a human donor in good health. The specimen sequenced was CD4+ T cells from blood, cultured in vitro. The V and J genes are TRBV10-3 and TRBJ1-2; no firm D call. In DNA, the CDR3 is TGTGCCATCAGTGCGGCAGTTAACTATGGCTACACCTTC. Translation gives CAISAAVNYGYTF.